The next 5 T cell receptor beta chains were all read from a single sample in a study of CXCR3-negative and CXCR3-positive naive CD8 T cells. General study findings and limits: When CXCR3-positive naive cells were set against CXCR3-negative naive cells, the former had more hydrophobic TRB CDR3s.

For these receptors, no antigen is known. The authors prepared UMI-labeled TRB cDNA libraries by 5' RACE. TCRdb re-called the 5' RACE reads; every CDR3 protein appears as one record, without DNA. This repertoire includes 75,000 to 90,000 distinct CDR3 sequences. What was sequenced was naive CXCR3+ CD8+ T cells from blood. This sample's subset: CD45RO-CCR7+CD27+CD95- naive CD8+ T cells expressing CXCR3 (TNR3+). Every receptor here comes from a human donor in good health. Some clones in this sample may be carry-over from other donors' samples.

The chain is built from TRBV5-1 and TRBJ2-1; TCRdb calls TRBD1, which cannot be checked without DNA. CDR1 is SGHRS and CDR2 is YFSETQ in the germline V gene. CDR3 length equals 14 residues. CDR3 region: CASSLMTAYNEQFF. The variable domain in full, completed from reference TRBV5-1 and TRBJ2-1, reads KAGVTQTPRYLIKTRGQQVTLSCSPISGHRSVSWYQQTPGQGLQFLFEYFSETQRNKGNFPGRFSGRQFSNSRSEMNVSTLELGDSALYLCASSLMTAYNEQFFGPGTRLTVL.

The gene calls are TRBV23-1 and TRBJ2-1. TRBV23-1 is reported as an ORF; its role is uncertain. This CDR3 has 13 residues. The CDR3 region is CASTIDPSYEQFF.

The chain employs TRBV28 and TRBJ2-3. The CDR3 has 14 amino acids. The germline gives CDR1 MDHEN, CDR2 SYDVKM. The CDR3 loop reads CASSFGRLTDTQYF.

The gene calls are TRBV18 and TRBJ2-1. The CDR3 extends over 15 amino acids. From germline, CDR1 is KGHSH and CDR2 LQKENI. CDR3 in amino acids: CASSQERATYNEQFF.

The genes are TRBV6-5 and TRBJ1-1; TCRdb's assignment of TRBD1 cannot be checked, as there is no DNA. This CDR3 has 14 amino acids. Germline CDR1 reads MNHEY; CDR2 reads SVGAGI. CDR3 sequence reads: CASSYRSRGTEAFF.